This T cell receptor beta chain was captured in a study of blood T cells in healthy people across ages. Study results and limitations: A roughly linear age-dependent decrease characterized TCR beta diversity per million T cells. Samples with more naive T cells showed higher observed beta diversity.

With 5 bases removed from V and 6 bases from J, the gap between germline ends came to 5 bases. Germline values: CDR1 MNHEY, CDR2 SVGEGT. This CDR3 spans 11 amino acids. A second PCR of 7 to 11 cycles used a sample-barcoded 5' primer and a J-beta primer mix. MiXCR, applied by TCRdb to the 5' RACE reads, yields one record per CDR3 protein. The sample holds more than 800,000 distinct CDR3 sequences, 45% seen once. On this clonotype itself: The antigen remains unidentified.

The origin of this receptor is a woman between 55 and 75 years old in good health. The chain links TRBV6-2 or TRBV6-3 to TRBJ2-4, with no clear D. Material for sequencing was blood. CDR3: CASSERNIQYF. The CDR3 DNA sequence: TGTGCCAGCAGTGAGCGAAACATTCAGTACTTC.